This T cell receptor (beta chain) was identified in a study of cytomegalovirus exposure and HLA in healthy donors. PCR was performed using 60 Vbeta and 13 Jbeta primers. Repertoires were generated with immunoSEQ multiplex PCR, while TCRdb's copy carries only in-frame clones and drops some. The sample lists roughly 110,000 clones, 65% to 85% occurring once. Germline lookup yields CDR1 SGHRS and CDR2 YFSETQ. The CDR3 has 12 amino acids. Trimming left V 4 bases short and J 8 bases short, with 12 bases between. Specimen: PBMCs. The chain uses TRBV5-1 and TRBJ1-1; D might be TRBD1 (6 bases). This TCR derives from a man younger than 30 in good health and CMV-seronegative. CDR3 loop: CASSPGRGEAFF. The CDR3 DNA follows: TGCGCCAGCAGCCCCGGAAGGGGGGAAGCTTTCTTT.